What follows are 31 T cell receptor beta chains derived from one specimen sequenced in a study of OX40 agonist ivuxolimab in advanced cancers. Libraries were prepared by immunoSEQ multiplex PCR; TCRdb keeps only in-frame clonotypes and omits some of them. The sample consists of about 65,000 clones, 89% of them appearing once. This material consisted of CD4+ or CD8+ T cells sorted from blood, taken in a trial of the OX40 agonist ivuxolimab. These receptor sequences come from an adult with an advanced solid tumor such as melanoma, head and neck, liver or kidney cancer.

The rearrangement joins TRBV6-5 to TRBJ2-7; D perhaps matches TRBD1 (6 bases). This CDR3 comprises 15 residues. Germline-derived CDR1 and CDR2 are MNHEY and SVGAGI. V was trimmed by 5 bases and J by 5 bases, leaving 19 bases between them. CDR3 protein: CASSPDRPILNEQYF. The CDR3 DNA sequence: TGTGCCAGCAGTCCTGACAGGCCTATACTCAACGAGCAGTACTTC.

This chain joins TRBV4-1 and TRBJ1-2; D is ambiguous. The CDR3 length is 15 residues. Germline CDR1 is MGHRA and CDR2 is YSYEKL. V lost 3 bases, J lost 4 bases, and 15 bases lay in between. This chain's CDR3 is CASSQGQAPIYGYTF. The CDR3 coding sequence is TGCGCCAGCAGCCAGGGCCAGGCCCCTATCTATGGCTACACCTTC.

The chain carries TRBV5-4 and TRBJ1-6; D is possibly TRBD1 (6 bases). V gave up 4 bases and J gave up 7 bases, with 15 bases separating them. The CDR3 contains 15 residues. Germline-derived CDR1 and CDR2 are SGHNT and YYREEE (reference sequence). The CDR3 spells CASSPGDRSNSPLHF. The CDR3 region has the DNA TGTGCCAGCAGCCCGGGTGACAGGTCCAATTCACCCCTCCACTTT.

The chain carries TRBV10-3 and TRBJ2-2; TRBD1 agrees at 11 bases. There are 13 residues in the CDR3. The germline V gene encodes CDR1 ENHRY and CDR2 SYGVKD. V shed 10 bases and J 8 bases; nucleotides not matched to a gene: 6. This CDR3 is CATMDRGLGELFF. CDR3 coding DNA: TGTGCCACCATGGACAGGGGGCTGGGGGAGCTGTTTTTT.

This clone was recorded only once. The chain recombines TRBV7-6 with TRBJ2-1, with 7 bases lining up with TRBD1. The CDR3 sequence is 16 residues long. With V trimmed by 1 base and J by 6 bases, 9 bases remained unmatched. Germline CDR1 is SGHVS and CDR2 is FNYEAQ. The CDR3 sequence: CASSLGRDNRGNEQFF. CDR3 in DNA: TGTGCCAGCAGCTTAGGCCGGGACAACAGGGGCAATGAGCAGTTCTTC. The whole variable domain, remainder taken from reference TRBV7-6 and TRBJ2-1, is GAGVSQSPRYKVTKRGQDVALRCDPISGHVSLYWYRQALGQGPEFLTYFNYEAQQDKSGLPNDRFSAERPEGSISTLTIQRTEQRDSAMYRCASSLGRDNRGNEQFFGPGTRLTVL.

The chain joins TRBV4-2 to TRBJ2-1, with 9 bases matching TRBD2. Per germline, CDR1 LGHNA and CDR2 YNFKEQ. The trim removed 3 bases at V and 7 bases at J, leaving 10 bases unmatched. The CDR3 contains 16 residues. CDR3 residues: CASSQPGQRGANEQFF. In DNA, the CDR3 is TGTGCCAGCAGCCAGCCAGGCCAGCGGGGGGCAAATGAGCAGTTCTTC.

V usage is TRBV11-2 and J usage is TRBJ2-7, with unresolved D. The germline gives CDR1 SGHAT, CDR2 FQNNGV. The CDR3 covers 15 residues. V dropped 5 bases and J dropped 0 bases, with 14 bases sitting between them. The CDR3 region has the DNA TGTGCCAGCAGCGCTTACTCTACGAGCTCCTACGAGCAGTACTTC. Its protein product is CASSAYSTSSYEQYF.

This clone has a handful of counts. V is TRBV30 and J is TRBJ1-5; D unresolved. CDR3 length: 13 amino acids. Germline loops: CDR1 GTSNPN, CDR2 SVGIG (reference sequence). Trimming cost V 1 base and J 2 bases, with 6 bases left between them. CDR3 sequence (DNA): TGTGCCTGGAGTGCCCGGGGCAATCAGCCCCAGCATTTT. Translated, it gives CAWSARGNQPQHF.

The chain combines TRBV6-5 with TRBJ1-5; D not resolved. From germline, CDR1 is MNHEY and CDR2 SVGAGI. V lost 0 bases and J 7 bases, leaving 13 bases between the germline ends. CDR3 size: 15 residues. The CDR3 region has the DNA TGTGCCAGCAGTTACTCCCGAGCGGCAATCCAGCCCCAGCATTTT. It translates to CASSYSRAAIQPQHF.

The V call is TRBV5-4, the J call TRBJ1-1; D remains unclear. V was pared by 2 bases and J by 2 bases, with 10 bases between. From germline, CDR1 is SGHNT and CDR2 YYREEE (reference sequence). This CDR3 is built from 14 residues. The CDR3 coding sequence is TGTGCCAGCAGCTTTGCAGGAGTAAACACTGAAGCTTTCTTT. Amino acid sequence: CASSFAGVNTEAFF.

The chain links TRBV6-1 to TRBJ1-5; a weak D match, TRBD1 (5 bases). Between the trimmed V and J ends, which lost 5 bases and 7 bases, there was a span of 12 bases. Germline V gene data show CDR1 as MNHNS and CDR2 as SASEGT. CDR3 length: 13 residues. CDR3 DNA: TGTGCCAGCAGTCCAGTACAGGTGCAGCCCCAGCATTTT. It yields the protein CASSPVQVQPQHF.

The chain couples TRBV5-4 to TRBJ2-3, with 8 bases identical to TRBD2. V shed 0 bases, J shed 4 bases, and the junction held 10 bases outside the gene matches. Germline CDR1 is SGHNT and CDR2 is YYREEE (reference sequence). The CDR3 runs to 17 residues. The CDR3 nucleotides read TGTGCCAGCAGCTTGGGTAGTGGCGGGGGGAGGGCAGATACGCAGTATTTT. Encoded protein: CASSLGSGGGRADTQYF.

This clone occurred once. CDR3 in DNA: TGTGCCAGCAGCCAAGATCGACAGGGCTTCTCTGGAAACACCATATATTTT. As protein: CASSQDRQGFSGNTIYF. The chain links TRBV4-2 to TRBJ1-3, with 7 bases lining up with TRBD1. The V gene end was trimmed by 0 bases and the J gene end by 0 bases; junction bases not matched to a gene: 5. The CDR3 spans 17 residues. The germline CDR1 and CDR2 sequences are LGHNA and YNFKEQ.

The chain uses TRBV7-6 and TRBJ2-3; D perhaps matches TRBD2 (5 bases). In germline, CDR1 is SGHVS, CDR2 FNYEAQ. The CDR3 runs to 13 residues. Trimming pared 1 base from V and 3 bases from J, leaving 5 bases between. Written as DNA, the CDR3 is TGTGCCAGCAGCTTAGGGACTACAGATACGCAGTATTTT. Protein: CASSLGTTDTQYF.

This chain uses TRBV5-4 with TRBJ2-2; 8 nucleotides align to TRBD2. This CDR3 has 16 residues. J gave up 0 bases and V 4 bases, and 5 bases lay outside the gene matches. Per germline, CDR1 SGHNT and CDR2 YYREEE (reference sequence). Here the CDR3 reads CASSRGGLANTGELFF. CDR3 bases: TGTGCCAGCAGCCGCGGGGGGTTAGCGAACACCGGGGAGCTGTTTTTT.

The J gene is TRBJ2-5, the V gene TRBV2; 12 bases line up with TRBD2. Germline V CDR1 and CDR2: SNHLY, FYNNEI. The CDR3 consists of 15 residues. With V trimmed by 7 bases and J by 7 bases, 10 bases remained unmatched. The CDR3 region is CASTEGGTSGSTQYF. CDR3 bases: TGTGCCAGCACCGAGGGGGGGACTAGCGGGTCGACCCAGTACTTC.

This chain connects TRBV10-3 to TRBJ2-7; TRBD2 matches 7 bases. J was trimmed by 5 bases and V by 4 bases; bases with no gene match: 11. The CDR3 covers 15 residues. CDR1 ENHRY and CDR2 SYGVKD come from the germline V gene. The DNA for the CDR3 is TGTGCCATCAGTGCCTCCGGCGGGGGTGGCAACGAGCAGTACTTC. It encodes CAISASGGGGNEQYF.

This chain uses TRBV7-9 with TRBJ1-2; unclear D gene. Germline V lookup: CDR1 SEHNR, CDR2 FQNEAQ (reference sequence). V shed 5 bases and J shed 7 bases, with 11 bases lying between them. The CDR3 totals 12 residues. In nucleotides, the CDR3 is TGTGCCAGCAGCCCCCGAACGGCTGGCTACACCTTC. It translates to CASSPRTAGYTF.

CDR3 sequence reads: CASSEVSRFGTGGNYGYTF. CDR3 nucleotide sequence: TGTGCCAGCAGTGAAGTAAGCCGATTCGGGACAGGGGGTAACTATGGCTACACCTTC. This chain connects TRBV6-1 to TRBJ1-2; 11 bases match TRBD1. The germline V gene has CDR1 MNHNS and CDR2 SASEGT. The length of the CDR3 is 19 residues. The V gene end was trimmed by 1 base and the J gene end by 1 base; junction bases not matched to a gene: 11.

The genes are TRBV2 and TRBJ1-2, with TRBD1 as a possible D gene (6 bases). Germline values: CDR1 SNHLY, CDR2 FYNNEI. This CDR3 contains 12 residues. With 11 bases removed from V and 5 bases from J, the gap between germline ends came to 15 bases. CDR3 nucleotide sequence: TGTGCCCGGGGGGGGCAGGGGTATGGCTACACCTTC. This gives the protein CARGGQGYGYTF. Drawing the rest from reference TRBV2 and TRBJ1-2, the complete variable domain is EPEVTQTPSHQVTQMGQEVILRCVPISNHLYFYWYRQILGQKVEFLVSFYNNEISEKSEIFDDQFSVERPDGSNFTLKIRSTKLEDSAMYFCARGGQGYGYTFGSGTRLTVV.

The CDR3 nucleotides read TGCAGCACGAACAGGGTAAGGAACACTGAAGCTTTCTTT. It specifies CSTNRVRNTEAFF. The gene calls are TRBV29-1 and TRBJ1-1; weak D call: TRBD1 (6 bases). V was pared by 8 bases and J by 1 base, with 14 bases between. CDR1 and CDR2 from the germline V gene are SQVTM and ANQGSEA. The CDR3 length is 13 residues.

The chain combines TRBV6-1 with TRBJ2-5, with 9 bases fitting TRBD2. V gave up 5 bases and J gave up 7 bases; unmatched junction bases: 5. The CDR3 contains 13 residues. Germline lookup yields CDR1 MNHNS and CDR2 SASEGT. Written as DNA, the CDR3 is TGTGCCAGCAGTTCTAGCGGGGCCGGGACCCAGTACTTC. Its protein product is CASSSSGAGTQYF.

The CDR3 reads CATSREQGTKNIQYF. CDR3 nucleotide sequence: TGTGCCACCAGCAGAGAACAGGGGACCAAAAACATTCAGTACTTC. The gene calls are TRBV15 and TRBJ2-4, with 7 positions matching TRBD1. V shed 0 bases and J 2 bases; nucleotides not matched to a gene: 1. The germline CDR1 and CDR2 sequences are LNHNV and YYDKDF (reference sequence). The CDR3 loop spans 15 amino acids.

The genes are TRBV18 and TRBJ2-2; D not resolved. Trimming stripped 0 bases from V and 10 bases from J, with 9 bases between. Germline V gene data show CDR1 as KGHSH and CDR2 as LQKENI. The CDR3 runs to 13 residues. The CDR3 is CASSPPSSAELFF. The DNA for the CDR3 is TGTGCCAGCTCACCACCAAGCAGTGCGGAGCTGTTTTTT.

The chain recombines TRBV2 with TRBJ2-7, with D tentatively TRBD2 (6 bases). From germline, CDR1 is SNHLY and CDR2 FYNNEI. V was cut by 6 bases and J by 1 base, with 10 bases left in between. The CDR3 covers 13 residues. This chain's CDR3 is CASRDGGSYEQYF. CDR3 sequence (DNA): TGTGCCAGCAGGGATGGGGGGTCCTACGAGCAGTACTTC.

Worth noting for this clone: Other DNA sequences in the same sample also yield this CDR3. The CDR3 DNA reads as TGTGCCAGCAGCCTACGGAACACTGAAGCTTTCTTT. Its translation is CASSLRNTEAFF. V usage is TRBV5-6 and J usage is TRBJ1-1, with no clear D. In germline, CDR1 is SGHDT, CDR2 YYEEEE. CDR3 length: 12 residues. The ends were cut back, 4 bases at V and 1 base at J, with 5 bases in the middle.

V and J are TRBV10-3 and TRBJ1-4; perhaps TRBD1 as D (5 bases). CDR3 size: 12 residues. Trimming stripped 10 bases from V and 8 bases from J, with 14 bases between. Germline V gives CDR1 ENHRY, CDR2 SYGVKD. Here the CDR3 DNA reads TGTGCCACTTCGGGGGGAGGAGAAAAACTGTTTTTT. As protein: CATSGGGEKLFF.

This chain uses TRBV19 with TRBJ2-3; D not resolved. The CDR3 has 15 amino acids. Per the germline V gene, CDR1 is LNHDA and CDR2 is SQIVND (reference sequence). Trimming removed 6 bases at V and 2 bases at J, with 15 bases between. The CDR3 nucleotides are TGTGCCAGTAGCCGAGGACCTATCTTCACAGATACGCAGTATTTT. Translating gives CASSRGPIFTDTQYF.

The V gene is TRBV27, the J gene TRBJ2-3; D uncertain. The CDR3 runs to 14 residues. V lost 3 bases, J lost 2 bases, and 9 bases lay in between. Germline CDR1 MNHEY, CDR2 SMNVEV (reference sequence). CDR3 sequence reads: CASSFGQTTDTQYF. The CDR3 DNA reads as TGTGCCAGCAGTTTCGGGCAGACCACAGATACGCAGTATTTT.

CDR3 sequence (DNA): TGTGCCAGCAGCGCTGGCGTCGCTAGCGGGGGGACCCAGTACTTC. Encoded protein: CASSAGVASGGTQYF. The rearrangement links TRBV5-4 to TRBJ2-5; 10 positions agree with TRBD2. This CDR3 comprises 15 residues. The germline CDR1 and CDR2 sequences are SGHNT and YYREEE (reference sequence). The trim removed 4 bases at V and 7 bases at J, leaving 10 bases unmatched.

The V call is TRBV10-1, the J call TRBJ2-3, with 8 bases identical to TRBD2. Germline V gene sequence: CDR1 WNHNN, CDR2 SYGVQD (reference sequence). The CDR3 loop spans 16 amino acids. V gave up 6 bases and J gave up 4 bases; unmatched junction bases: 12. The CDR3 is CASRVILAGSSDTQYF. The CDR3 DNA is TGCGCCAGCAGGGTGATTTTAGCGGGGTCGTCAGATACGCAGTATTTT.